A selection of T cell receptor beta chains follows, all from one sample in a study of blood T cell repertoires in COVID-19. Some clones are missing from TCRdb's copy, which holds only in-frame ones; the method was immunoSEQ multiplex PCR. The sample has tens of thousands of clones, 87% seen once. Sample: peripheral blood. Every receptor here comes from a man aged 35 to 55 with COVID-19, enrolled during active disease. Each CDR3 is given with its conserved first and last residue. Fields, in order: V gene, CDR3 protein.

TRBV28,CASSNSIANYGYTF
TRBV7-9,CASSGQDNSPLHF
TRBV19,CASSIDLAGGYNEQFF
TRBV19,CASSIDRNRAYGYTF
TRBV27,CASGLTPGQGSSDTQYF
TRBV28,CASSPGTGGSQPQHF
TRBV5-1,CASSQGTGDREKLFF
TRBV29-1,CSVAHFTQYF
TRBV6-6,CASSYSTGYEQYF
TRBV2,CASRATGANTEAFF
TRBV10-3,CATSGTSGADTQYF
TRBV7-8,CASSLTGGYTF
TRBV9,CASSVADRADYGYTF
TRBV5-8,CASSLGARGRGNTIYF
TRBV7-3,CASSPGQGYIQYF
TRBV27,CASSSVATNEKLFF
TRBV28,CASQRQVVFSPLHF